One and the same sample provided the 17 T cell receptor beta chains below, sequenced in a study of B cell selection in AIRE deficiency (dated by TCRdb to the late 2010s). Conventional CD4 T cells were sorted as CD4+CD127+ cells. The library was produced with the immunoSEQ multiplex PCR assay. TCRdb re-hosts the immuneACCESS table, in-frame sequences only. Its copies lack some clones; in the studies checked, an unresolved V gene accounts for under half of them, and the cause for the rest is not known. The sample table lists some 22,000 clones, roughly 95% of them with a count of one. The leading ten clones occupy under 0.2% of the sample. The specimen was CD4+CD127+ conventional T cells sorted from PBMCs. These receptors were obtained from a human donor in good health.

V is TRBV7-2 and J is TRBJ1-2; the D is unclear. Germline V CDR1 and CDR2: SGHTA, FQGNSA. The CDR3 spans 14 residues. V was pared by 4 bases and J by 8 bases, with 17 bases between. This chain's CDR3 is CASSSRRRGRGYTF. CDR3 in DNA: TGTGCCAGCAGCTCACGACGCCGAGGGCGAGGCTACACCTTC.

The genes are TRBV5-1 and TRBJ1-1; D remains ambiguous. The CDR3 runs 13 residues. V was cut by 4 bases and J by 1 base, with 8 bases left in between. Germline CDR1 is SGHRS and CDR2 is YFSETQ. The CDR3 loop reads CASSTDSNTEAFF. The CDR3 region has the DNA TGCGCCAGCAGCACGGACTCGAACACTGAAGCTTTCTTT.

The chain joins TRBV14 to TRBJ1-1; possible D gene TRBD1, 5 bases. CDR1 is SGHDN and CDR2 is FVKESK in the germline V gene. This CDR3 has 14 amino acids. Deletions cut 4 bases from V and 1 base from J, with 10 bases between. CDR3 bases: TGTGCCAGCAGCCCCCGGGGGGGGAACACTGAAGCTTTCTTT. Its protein is CASSPRGGNTEAFF.

CDR3 residues: CASSPRTDFYGYTF. DNA for the CDR3: TGTGCCAGCAGTCCCAGGACGGACTTCTATGGCTACACCTTC. This sequence joins TRBV6-5 and TRBJ1-2; D remains unclear. The CDR3 covers 14 residues. The V end lost 5 bases, the J end lost 4 bases, and 14 bases lay between the germline ends. The germline gives CDR1 MNHEY, CDR2 SVGAGI.

This chain uses TRBV4-3 with TRBJ1-1; D is uncertain. This CDR3 region has 14 residues. Germline V gene data show CDR1 as LGHNA and CDR2 as YSLEER. Deletions cut 1 base from V and 2 bases from J, with 8 bases between. CDR3 protein: CASSQGTANTEAFF. CDR3 sequence (DNA): TGCGCCAGCAGCCAAGGGACGGCTAACACTGAAGCTTTCTTT.

V is TRBV25-1 and J is TRBJ1-3, with 9 bases matching TRBD1. Per the germline V gene, CDR1 is MGHDK and CDR2 is SYGVNS. The CDR3 covers 15 residues. V dropped 6 bases and J dropped 6; count of bases not matched to a gene: 9. The CDR3, as DNA: TGTGCCAGCAGGGCTCCCGGGACAGGGAAAAACACCATATATTTT. The encoded protein is CASRAPGTGKNTIYF.

The rearrangement links TRBV5-1 to TRBJ1-6; 8 bases agree with TRBD1. Germline V gene data show CDR1 as SGHRS and CDR2 as YFSETQ. V lost 6 bases and J lost 7; bases outside the gene matches: 6. This CDR3 is built from 14 residues. CDR3 DNA: TGCGCCAGCACAGGACAGGGACAAAATTCACCCCTCCACTTT. It yields the protein CASTGQGQNSPLHF.

The V call is TRBV10-3, the J call TRBJ2-2; 10 nucleotides agree with TRBD1. This CDR3 has 15 amino acids. In germline, CDR1 is ENHRY, CDR2 SYGVKD. Unmatched junction bases numbered 4, after V lost 2 bases and J lost 7 bases. CDR3 sequence: CAISERQGAGGELFF. For the CDR3, the DNA is TGTGCCATCAGTGAGAGACAGGGGGCGGGCGGGGAGCTGTTTTTT.

The DNA of the CDR3 is TGTGCCAGCAGCTTGGGGATCCTGGAGAACACTGAAGCTTTCTTT. Residues: CASSLGILENTEAFF. The rearrangement uses TRBV5-5 and TRBJ1-1; D is uncertain. The CDR3 is 15 amino acids. V was trimmed by 0 bases and J by 1 base, leaving 10 bases between them. Per the germline V gene, CDR1 is SGHKS and CDR2 is YYEKEE (reference sequence). Filled out from reference TRBV5-5 and TRBJ1-1, the complete variable domain reads DAGVTQSPTHLIKTRGQQVTLRCSPISGHKSVSWYQQVLGQGPQFIFQYYEKEERGRGNFPDRFSARQFPNYSSELNVNALLLGDSALYLCASSLGILENTEAFFGQGTRLTVV.

This clone was seen more than once but under ten times. The chain employs TRBV7-6 and TRBJ2-5; D may match TRBD1 or TRBD2 (5 bases each). The V end lost 8 bases, the J end lost 3 bases, and 10 bases lay between the germline ends. CDR1 is SGHVS, CDR2 FNYEAQ, per germline. The CDR3 loop spans 12 amino acids. The chain's CDR3 is CASSLGEETQYF. For the CDR3, the DNA is TGTGCCAGCTCTTTGGGGGAAGAGACCCAGTACTTC.

The rearrangement links TRBV10-2 to TRBJ2-1; no reliable D call. V lost 6 bases, J lost 3 bases, and 15 bases lay in between. Germline lookup yields CDR1 WSHSY and CDR2 SAAADI. There are 15 residues in the CDR3. DNA of the CDR3: TGCGCCAGCAGCCAGGTGTTAGTCCTCTACAATGAGCAGTTCTTC. Its protein is CASSQVLVLYNEQFF.

This clone appeared a few times. V usage is TRBV5-4 and J usage is TRBJ2-1; perhaps TRBD2 as D (6 bases). V gave up 0 bases and J gave up 15 bases, with 13 bases separating them. Germline V gene sequence: CDR1 SGHNT, CDR2 YYREEE (reference sequence). The CDR3 totals 12 residues. CDR3 in amino acids: CASSLVGGWTFF. Written as DNA, the CDR3 is TGTGCCAGCAGCTTGGTCGGAGGGTGGACGTTCTTC.

This chain connects TRBV7-2 to TRBJ1-2; maybe TRBD1 (5 bases). The V end was cut by 6 bases, the J end by 2 bases, with 16 bases between. Looked up from germline, CDR1 is SGHTA and CDR2 is FQGNSA. CDR3 length: 15 amino acids. Here the CDR3 DNA reads TGTGCCAGCAGTTTCCGGGACCCCAAAAACTATGGCTACACCTTC. Translation: CASSFRDPKNYGYTF.

The chain combines TRBV7-3 with TRBJ2-1, with 9 bases matching TRBD2. V lost 6 bases to trimming and J lost 2 bases; unmatched junction nucleotides: 5. There are 15 residues in the CDR3. Germline V gene sequence: CDR1 SGHTA, CDR2 FQGTGA. CDR3 nucleotide sequence: TGTGCCAGCAGTGTAGCGGGGGTCCCCTACAATGAGCAGTTCTTC. Its translation: CASSVAGVPYNEQFF.

This chain links TRBV18 with TRBJ1-1; unclear D gene. CDR1 and CDR2 from the germline V gene are KGHSH and LQKENI. Trimming removed 2 bases at V and 5 bases at J, with 9 bases between. The CDR3 spans 13 residues. CDR3 protein: CASSPSRTTEAFF. Here the CDR3 DNA reads TGTGCCAGCTCACCAAGCCGTACTACTGAAGCTTTCTTT.

The V gene is TRBV29-1, the J gene TRBJ1-1; the match to TRBD1 covers 7 bases. V lost 3 bases and J lost 0; bases outside the gene matches: 1. The CDR3 consists of 13 residues. Germline assignment: CDR1 SQVTM and CDR2 ANQGSEA. CDR3 in amino acids: CSVEGQLNTEAFF. The CDR3 nucleotides are TGCAGCGTTGAGGGACAGTTGAACACTGAAGCTTTCTTT.

The genes are TRBV12-5 and TRBJ2-2, with TRBD2 matching over 14 bases. Per the germline V gene, CDR1 is LGHNT and CDR2 is FRNRAP. V shed 1 base and J 1 base; nucleotides not matched to a gene: 5. The CDR3 is made up of 19 amino acids. The CDR3 coding sequence is TGTGCTAGTGGTTTGGGAAAAGGACTAGCGGGGGGGAACACCGGGGAGCTGTTTTTT. Protein product: CASGLGKGLAGGNTGELFF.